This T cell receptor (beta chain) was obtained from a study of T cells after yellow fever vaccination. Study-level findings and limits: High-abundance clonotypes from the bulk population could contaminate FACS-sorted repertoires. Booster samples showed a return of most primary-vaccination clones (under 98% CD4, approximately 88% CD8). Few clonotypes appeared in both CD4 and CD8 compartments.

CDR1 LGHDT and CDR2 YNNKEL come from the germline V gene (reference sequence). The CDR3 spans 15 residues. V was pared by 1 base and J by 7 bases, with 2 bases of the junction left unmatched. This clonotype was counted a single time. What it recognizes is unknown. 5'RACE template switching generated TCR cDNA, adding a universal primer site and UMIs. MiXCR, applied by TCRdb to the 5' RACE reads, yields one record per CDR3 protein. This sample has some 560,000 distinct CDR3 sequences, with under 25% found just once. The sequenced sample was PBMCs, obtained 15 days after the yellow fever booster vaccination. The TCR was taken from a man aged 30 to 45 who received the YFV17D yellow fever vaccine. This chain links TRBV3-1 with TRBJ2-1, with 12 bases that match TRBD2. CDR3 sequence reads: CASSQVLAGGNEQFF. The CDR3, as DNA: TGTGCCAGCAGCCAAGTCCTAGCGGGAGGGAATGAGCAGTTCTTC.